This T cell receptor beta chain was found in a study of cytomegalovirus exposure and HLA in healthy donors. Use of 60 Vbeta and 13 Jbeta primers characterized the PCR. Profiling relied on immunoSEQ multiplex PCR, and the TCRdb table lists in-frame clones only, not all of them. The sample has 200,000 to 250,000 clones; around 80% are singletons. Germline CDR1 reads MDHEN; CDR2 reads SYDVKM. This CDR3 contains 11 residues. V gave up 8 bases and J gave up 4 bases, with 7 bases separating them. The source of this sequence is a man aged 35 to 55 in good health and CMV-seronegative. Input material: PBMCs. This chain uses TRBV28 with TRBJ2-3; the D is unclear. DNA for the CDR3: TGTGCCAGCCGAGGATCAGATACGCAGTATTTT. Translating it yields CASRGSDTQYF.